The clone carrying this TCR beta chain was seen at least ten times. MiXCR was run by TCRdb on the 5' RACE reads, yielding one entry per CDR3 protein. Of 700,000 or so distinct CDR3 sequences detected, over 8.5% appear once; the ten largest clones hold around 0.95%. Only healthy Caucasians were enrolled as donors. The sample is drawn from a study of identical twins. Trimming pared 5 bases from V and 5 bases from J, leaving 7 bases between. Germline CDR1 and CDR2: DFQATT and SNEGSKA (reference sequence). This CDR3 is 11 amino acids long. These data were also filed under a second study, of yellow fever vaccine responses in identical twins.

The sequencing sample was made of PBMCs. This chain uses TRBV20-1 with TRBJ2-1; maybe TRBD1 (5 bases). The TCR originated in a woman between 18 and 29 years old in good health. For the CDR3, the DNA is TGCAGTGCTCAACAGGACAATGAGCAGTTCTTC. It is translated as CSAQQDNEQFF.